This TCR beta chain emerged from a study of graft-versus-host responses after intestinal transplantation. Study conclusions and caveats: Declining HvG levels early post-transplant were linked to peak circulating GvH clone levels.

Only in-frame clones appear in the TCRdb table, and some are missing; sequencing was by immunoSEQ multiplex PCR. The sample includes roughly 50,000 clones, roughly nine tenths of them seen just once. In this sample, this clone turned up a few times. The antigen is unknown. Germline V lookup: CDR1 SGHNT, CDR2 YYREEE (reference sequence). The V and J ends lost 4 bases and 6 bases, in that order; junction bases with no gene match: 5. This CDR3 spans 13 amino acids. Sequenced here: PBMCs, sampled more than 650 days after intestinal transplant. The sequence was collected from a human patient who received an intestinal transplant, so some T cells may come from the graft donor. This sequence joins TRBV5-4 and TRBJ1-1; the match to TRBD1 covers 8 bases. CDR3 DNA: TGTGCCAGCAGCGGACAGGGTTGGGCTGAAGCTTTCTTT. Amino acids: CASSGQGWAEAFF.